Shown below are 18 T cell receptor beta chains from a single sample sequenced in a study of cytomegalovirus exposure and HLA in healthy donors. The PCR ran on 60 Vbeta and 13 Jbeta primers. Produced via immunoSEQ multiplex PCR; TCRdb's table is partial and in-frame only. Here the sample spans some 150,000 clones, 75% to 85% being singletons. Sequencing used PBMCs. These receptor sequences come from a woman aged 45-59 years in good health and CMV-seropositive.

The chain has TRBV7-3 and TRBJ2-3, with no clear D. Germline V lookup: CDR1 SGHTA, CDR2 FQGTGA. The V and J ends lost 4 bases and 0 bases respectively, with 5 bases between them. The length of the CDR3 is 13 residues. The CDR3 here is CASSSYSTDTQYF. In nucleotides, the CDR3 is TGTGCCAGCAGCTCGTATAGCACAGATACGCAGTATTTT.

The CDR3 loop reads CASSYSGGRAPDTQYF. The CDR3 DNA sequence: TGTGCCAGCAGTTACTCTGGCGGGAGGGCCCCAGATACGCAGTATTTT. This chain links TRBV6-5 with TRBJ2-3, with TRBD2 matching over 9 bases. The CDR3 consists of 16 residues. The trim removed 0 bases at V and 4 bases at J, leaving 5 bases unmatched. Germline assignment: CDR1 MNHEY and CDR2 SVGAGI.

This chain connects TRBV7-2 to TRBJ1-6; D remains unclear. CDR1 and CDR2 from the germline V gene are SGHTA and FQGNSA. Deletions cut 2 bases from V and 8 bases from J, with 10 bases between. CDR3 length: 14 residues. CDR3 sequence reads: CASSLLRPDSPLHF. For the CDR3, the DNA is TGTGCCAGCAGCTTATTGAGGCCTGATTCACCCCTCCACTTT.

This clone was observed a handful of times. The rearrangement links TRBV7-9 to TRBJ2-3, with 11 bases fitting TRBD2. Germline values: CDR1 SEHNR, CDR2 FQNEAQ (reference sequence). J was trimmed by 1 base and V by 0 bases; bases with no gene match: 3. This CDR3 contains 17 residues. DNA for the CDR3: TGTGCCAGCAGCTTAGCGCCGACTAGCGGGGGCACAGATACGCAGTATTTT. It codes for CASSLAPTSGGTDTQYF.

The chain joins TRBV7-3 to TRBJ2-3; no clear D gene. V lost 3 bases and J 2 bases, leaving 9 bases between the germline ends. CDR1 is SGHTA, CDR2 FQGTGA, per germline. CDR3 length: 14 residues. The CDR3 region is CASSFGEATDTQYF. CDR3 bases: TGTGCCAGCAGCTTTGGTGAGGCCACAGATACGCAGTATTTT.

J is TRBJ1-1 and V is TRBV6-1; 8 bases match TRBD1. The CDR3 runs 12 residues. V shed 8 bases and J 1 base; nucleotides not matched to a gene: 0. Per the germline V gene, CDR1 is MNHNS and CDR2 is SASEGT. As DNA, the CDR3 is TGTGCCAGCGGGACAGGGAACACTGAAGCTTTCTTT. Translation gives CASGTGNTEAFF.

This clone is a singleton in its sample. The chain links TRBV5-1 to TRBJ2-5, with TRBD1 identical over 7 bases. V was pared by 2 bases and J by 2 bases, with 6 bases of the junction left unmatched. The germline V gene encodes CDR1 SGHRS and CDR2 YFSETQ. CDR3 length equals 15 residues. The chain's CDR3 is CASSFQGQSQETQYF. For the CDR3, the DNA is TGCGCCAGCAGCTTTCAGGGACAGAGTCAAGAGACCCAGTACTTC.

The chain is built from TRBV4-2 and TRBJ2-7, with 11 bases lining up with TRBD2. Germline V gene data show CDR1 as LGHNA and CDR2 as YNFKEQ. This CDR3 comprises 16 residues. V gave up 0 bases and J gave up 1 base; unmatched junction bases: 2. CDR3: CASSQELAGASYEQYF. The CDR3 coding sequence is TGTGCCAGCAGCCAAGAACTAGCGGGAGCATCCTACGAGCAGTACTTC.

The chain links TRBV12-5 to TRBJ2-2, with 16 bases identical to TRBD2. CDR3 length: 17 amino acids. J lost 4 bases, V lost 6 bases, and 5 bases had no gene match. Germline CDR1 is LGHNT and CDR2 is FRNRAP. The CDR3 DNA is TGTGCTAGTGGAACCGGGACTAGCGGGGGGGCCACCGGGGAGCTGTTTTTT. It codes for CASGTGTSGGATGELFF.

This clone was observed a single time. The V and J genes are TRBV19 and TRBJ2-1; TRBD2 matches at 7 bases. Germline CDR1 LNHDA, CDR2 SQIVND (reference sequence). The CDR3 is 15 amino acids. The J segment lost 1 base and the V segment lost 6 bases, leaving 6 bases of the junction unmatched. The CDR3 sequence: CASRLGGRSYNEQFF. The CDR3 nucleotides read TGTGCCAGTAGATTGGGGGGGAGGTCCTACAATGAGCAGTTCTTC.

The chain joins TRBV7-2 to TRBJ1-2, with D possibly TRBD1 on 5 matching bases. Trimming shortened V by 5 bases and J by 2 bases, and 12 bases separated the two germline ends. In germline, CDR1 is SGHTA, CDR2 FQGNSA. The CDR3 contains 14 residues. CDR3 in DNA: TGTGCCAGCAGCCCTTTCAGACAGAACTATGGCTACACCTTC. Protein product: CASSPFRQNYGYTF.

The rearrangement uses TRBV9 and TRBJ2-2; tentative D call: TRBD2 (6 bases). Germline V lookup: CDR1 SGDLS, CDR2 YYNGEE. The CDR3 covers 17 residues. V was pared by 1 base and J by 0 bases, with 13 bases between. Here the CDR3 reads CASSVRRERANTGELFF. CDR3 bases: TGTGCCAGCAGCGTAAGGCGGGAAAGGGCGAACACCGGGGAGCTGTTTTTT.

This clone was recorded once. The chain links TRBV5-1 to TRBJ2-5, with 7 bases aligning to TRBD2. Per germline, CDR1 SGHRS and CDR2 YFSETQ. V shed 3 bases, J shed 4 bases, and the junction held 3 bases outside the gene matches. This CDR3 is 13 amino acids long. In DNA form, the CDR3 reads TGCGCCAGCAGCTGGGAGGGTCCAGAGACCCAGTACTTC. Translated: CASSWEGPETQYF.

The genes are TRBV5-4 and TRBJ2-7; the D gene is possibly TRBD2 (7 bases). The CDR3 contains 16 residues. V gave up 0 bases and J gave up 3 bases, with 16 bases separating them. CDR1 is SGHNT, CDR2 YYREEE, per germline (reference sequence). CDR3 sequence (DNA): TGTGCCAGCAGCTTGGGGGGAGGGGGATTCCTCTACGAGCAGTACTTC. This sequence encodes CASSLGGGGFLYEQYF.

V is TRBV28 and J is TRBJ2-7; 9 bases are a match to TRBD1. The germline V gene encodes CDR1 MDHEN and CDR2 SYDVKM. The junction had 6 bases not matched to a gene; V was cut back by 6 bases and J by 3 bases. The CDR3 extends over 14 amino acids. The CDR3 here is CASRRQGVSYEQYF. CDR3 nucleotide sequence: TGTGCCAGCAGGCGACAGGGGGTGAGCTACGAGCAGTACTTC. Complete variable domain (other parts from reference TRBV28 and TRBJ2-7): DVKVTQSSRYLVKRTGEKVFLECVQDMDHENMFWYRQDPGLGLRLIYFSYDVKMKEKGDIPEGYSVSREKKERFSLILESASTNQTSMYLCASRRQGVSYEQYFGPGTRLTVT.

V is TRBV6-5 and J is TRBJ1-1; the match to TRBD1 covers 7 bases. This CDR3 comprises 16 residues. Germline V gene data show CDR1 as MNHEY and CDR2 as SVGAGI. V lost 4 bases and J lost 1; bases outside the gene matches: 9. CDR3 residues: CASSFRTGLGNTEAFF. CDR3 DNA sequence: TGTGCCAGCAGTTTCAGGACAGGATTAGGGAACACTGAAGCTTTCTTT.

The chain recombines TRBV14 with TRBJ2-1, with D perhaps TRBD2 (6 bases). V was shortened by 7 bases and J by 4 bases, with 20 bases between the two germline ends. The CDR3 covers 16 residues. The V gene's germline CDR1 is SGHDN and CDR2 FVKESK. The DNA for the CDR3 is TGTGCCAGCACCAATCTGGGCGGGACCAAATACAATGAGCAGTTCTTC. Encoded protein: CASTNLGGTKYNEQFF.

The chain has TRBV28 and TRBJ1-1, with 8 bases lining up with TRBD1. The germline gives CDR1 MDHEN, CDR2 SYDVKM. CDR3 length equals 12 residues. The junction had 3 bases not matched to a gene; V was cut back by 5 bases and J by 7 bases. The CDR3 spells CASSLQGVEAFF. As DNA, the CDR3 is TGTGCCAGCAGTCTACAGGGGGTTGAAGCTTTCTTT.